This record covers a single T cell receptor (beta chain). Templates that were synthetic TCR analogs were spiked into each PCR. Sequencing was performed with immunoSEQ multiplex PCR; in TCRdb, only in-frame clones are kept and a portion is missing. This sample has roughly 43,000 clones, with 65% to 85% found just once. This CDR3 spans 14 amino acids. CDR1 is SGHVS, CDR2 FNYEAQ, per germline. Trimming pared 4 bases from V and 1 base from J, leaving 9 bases between. These data are taken from a study of PD-L1 blockade in urothelial cancer. Time point defined: pretreatment peripheral blood. Each individual provided 1 to 8 samples (taken pretreatment and on-treatment).

This receptor was obtained from a man aged 55 to 69 with urothelial cancer. V usage is TRBV7-6 and J usage is TRBJ2-3, with unresolved D. Here the sequenced sample was PBMCs, taken around atezolizumab (anti-PD-L1) treatment. This CDR3 reads CASSSLVGTDTQYF. In nucleotides, the CDR3 is TGTGCCAGCAGCTCCCTAGTGGGCACAGATACGCAGTATTTT.